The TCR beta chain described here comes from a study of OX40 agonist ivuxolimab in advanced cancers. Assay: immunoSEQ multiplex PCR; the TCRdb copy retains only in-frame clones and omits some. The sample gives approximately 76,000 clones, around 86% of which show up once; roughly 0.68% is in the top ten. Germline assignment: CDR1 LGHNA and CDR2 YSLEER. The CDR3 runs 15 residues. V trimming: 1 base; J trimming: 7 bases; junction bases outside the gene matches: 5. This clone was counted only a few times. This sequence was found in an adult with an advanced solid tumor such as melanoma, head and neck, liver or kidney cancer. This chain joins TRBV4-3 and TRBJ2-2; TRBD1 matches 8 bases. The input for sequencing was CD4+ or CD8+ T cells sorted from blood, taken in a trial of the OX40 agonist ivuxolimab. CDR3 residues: CASSQVAGGGGELFF. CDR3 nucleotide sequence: TGCGCCAGCAGCCAAGTGGCAGGGGGCGGCGGGGAGCTGTTTTTT.